This T cell receptor (beta chain) stems from a study of technical replicates of blood from four donors. Measured with immunoSEQ multiplex PCR; TCRdb has only the in-frame clones, and not every one. The sample has 65,000 to 90,000 clones; nearly 99% are singletons. Trimming cost V 1 base and J 7 bases, with 10 bases left between them. Germline V gives CDR1 GTSNPN, CDR2 SVGIG (reference sequence). There are 13 residues in the CDR3. This sequence originates from a human donor in good health. The gene calls are TRBV30 and TRBJ2-2; the D gene is possibly TRBD1 (6 bases). The sequenced sample was T cells isolated from PBMCs. The CDR3 DNA reads as TGTGCCTGGAGTGAAGGGGGATACGGGGAGCTGTTTTTT. It yields the protein CAWSEGGYGELFF.